This entry lists 19 T cell receptor beta chains sequenced from one sample in a study of cytomegalovirus exposure and HLA in healthy donors. PCR amplification relied on 60 Vbeta primers (plus 13 Jbeta primers). Only in-frame clones appear in the TCRdb table, and some are missing; sequencing was by immunoSEQ multiplex PCR. Of some 180,000 clones in the sample, just under 80% were seen once. Sequenced input: PBMCs. The receptor source for this set is a female donor in good health and CMV-seronegative.

The V and J genes are TRBV11-3 and TRBJ2-5; 11 bases map to TRBD1. CDR1 and CDR2 from the germline V gene are SGHNT and YENEEA. The CDR3 extends over 16 amino acids. J was trimmed by 2 bases and V by 4 bases; bases with no gene match: 6. The CDR3 bases are TGTGCCAGCAGCTCATCGGGACAGGGGGTTCAAGAGACCCAGTACTTC. Protein sequence: CASSSSGQGVQETQYF.

The rearrangement links TRBV9 to TRBJ1-2, with TRBD1 matching 9 bases. V was clipped by 3 bases and J by 0 bases; unmatched bases: 9. This CDR3 spans 17 amino acids. The germline V gene has CDR1 SGDLS and CDR2 YYNGEE. The CDR3 loop is CASSGPGQGGTNYGYTF. CDR3 nucleotide sequence: TGTGCCAGCAGCGGCCCGGGACAGGGTGGGACTAACTATGGCTACACCTTC.

V usage is TRBV27 and J usage is TRBJ2-7; 8 bases fit TRBD1. V shed 6 bases, J shed 2 bases, and the junction held 6 bases outside the gene matches. CDR1 and CDR2 (germline): MNHEY, SMNVEV (reference sequence). This CDR3 region has 14 residues. In DNA form, the CDR3 reads TGTGCCAGCAGCCTCAGGGGGCTCGCCTACGAGCAGTACTTC. It codes for CASSLRGLAYEQYF.

This chain uses TRBV13 with TRBJ2-3, with D possibly matching TRBD1 (6 bases). With 5 bases removed from V and 2 bases from J, the gap between germline ends came to 17 bases. The CDR3 contains 16 residues. CDR1 PRHDT and CDR2 FYEKMQ come from the germline V gene (reference sequence). The CDR3 spells CASSKRGGPNTDTQYF. Here the CDR3 DNA reads TGTGCCAGCAGCAAAAGAGGGGGACCGAACACAGATACGCAGTATTTT.

The J gene is TRBJ2-7, the V gene TRBV23-1, with TRBD1 identical over 7 bases. TRBV23-1 is assigned to the ORF class and has an uncertain function. The CDR3 consists of 10 residues. Trimming took 5 bases from V and 11 from J; bases not matched to a gene: 3. The CDR3 sequence is CASSSGTEYF. Here the CDR3 DNA reads TGCGCCAGCAGTTCCGGGACAGAGTACTTC.

The rearrangement links TRBV4-3 to TRBJ2-5; 7 positions agree with TRBD2. There are 16 residues in the CDR3. CDR1 and CDR2 from the germline V gene are LGHNA and YSLEER. With 4 bases clipped from V and 1 base from J, the junction kept 9 bases outside the gene matches. The CDR3 loop is CASSLSGGGSQETQYF. CDR3 coding DNA: TGCGCCAGCAGCCTTTCGGGGGGAGGGTCCCAAGAGACCCAGTACTTC.

The chain recombines TRBV19 with TRBJ1-2; TRBD1 is a possible D gene (5 bases). CDR1 LNHDA and CDR2 SQIVND come from the germline V gene (reference sequence). This CDR3 region has 13 residues. V dropped 3 bases and J dropped 3 bases, with 8 bases sitting between them. The DNA for the CDR3 is TGTGCCAGTAGTATTGACAGCTACTATGGCTACACCTTC. Translation: CASSIDSYYGYTF.

The V call is TRBV9, the J call TRBJ2-4, with TRBD1 identical over 7 bases. The germline V gene has CDR1 SGDLS and CDR2 YYNGEE. CDR3 length: 14 amino acids. V shed 3 bases, J shed 4 bases, and the junction held 4 bases outside the gene matches. CDR3 in amino acids: CASSEGQLKNIQYF. CDR3 bases: TGTGCCAGCAGCGAGGGACAGCTTAAAAACATTCAGTACTTC. The complete variable domain, with remaining parts taken from reference TRBV9 and TRBJ2-4, reads DSGVTQTPKHLITATGQRVTLRCSPRSGDLSVYWYQQSLDQGLQFLIQYYNGEERAKGNILERFSAQQFPDLHSELNLSSLELGDSALYFCASSEGQLKNIQYFGAGTRLSVL.

V and J are TRBV28 and TRBJ1-5; D not certain. This CDR3 has 14 amino acids. Trimming shortened V by 6 bases and J by 3 bases, and 12 bases separated the two germline ends. Germline CDR1 and CDR2: MDHEN and SYDVKM. The CDR3 DNA is TGTGCCAGCAGACGGGAAGCCCTCAATCAGCCCCAGCATTTT. This translates into CASRREALNQPQHF.

This clone occurred a few times. The chain carries TRBV6-5 and TRBJ2-2; 11 nucleotides agree with TRBD1. Losses at the gene ends were 6 bases for V and 5 bases for J; bases not matched to a gene: 2. CDR3 length equals 14 residues. In germline, CDR1 is MNHEY, CDR2 SVGAGI. The CDR3 coding sequence is TGTGCCAGCAGCCGGGACAGGGGGACCGGGGAGCTGTTTTTT. Its protein is CASSRDRGTGELFF.

CDR3 region: CASSVDHSLNYGYTF. The CDR3 coding sequence is TGTGCCAGCAGCGTAGACCACAGCCTTAACTATGGCTACACCTTC. This chain uses TRBV9 with TRBJ1-2; D ambiguous. CDR1 and CDR2 (germline): SGDLS, YYNGEE. Between the trimmed V and J ends, which lost 0 bases and 1 base, there was a span of 10 bases. The CDR3 length is 15 residues.

The chain is built from TRBV7-2 and TRBJ2-3; 14 positions match TRBD2. Germline CDR1 and CDR2: SGHTA and FQGNSA. The CDR3 has 16 amino acids. The J segment lost 4 bases and the V segment lost 4 bases, leaving 4 bases of the junction unmatched. The CDR3 DNA follows: TGTGCCAGCAGCTCGGAGGGACTAGCGGGAGCAGATACGCAGTATTTT. Its translation is CASSSEGLAGADTQYF.

The rearrangement joins TRBV5-1 to TRBJ1-2; TRBD1 matches at 8 bases. The CDR3 runs to 16 residues. V trimming: 1 base; J trimming: 8 bases; junction bases outside the gene matches: 13. The germline V gene has CDR1 SGHRS and CDR2 YFSETQ. CDR3 sequence reads: CASSLTGPDRASGYTF. CDR3 DNA sequence: TGCGCCAGCAGCTTGACGGGCCCGGACAGGGCCTCCGGCTACACCTTC.

This chain links TRBV6-1 with TRBJ2-2; no clear D gene. Germline assignment: CDR1 MNHNS and CDR2 SASEGT. The CDR3 extends over 11 amino acids. Deletions cut 8 bases from V and 6 bases from J, with 7 bases between. The CDR3: CASQRPGELFF. In DNA form, the CDR3 reads TGTGCCAGCCAGCGACCCGGGGAGCTGTTTTTT.

This CDR3 is CASSQDSGLANNEQFF. CDR3 coding DNA: TGCGCCAGCAGCCAGGATTCGGGCCTAGCAAACAATGAGCAGTTCTTC. The V gene is TRBV4-3, the J gene TRBJ2-1, with a tentative D call TRBD2 (5 bases). The CDR3 covers 16 residues. Deletions cut 3 bases from V and 5 bases from J, with 17 bases between. Looked up from germline, CDR1 is LGHNA and CDR2 is YSLEER.

V and J are TRBV27 and TRBJ2-7; possibly TRBD1 for D (5 bases). CDR3 length: 13 residues. The V end lost 9 bases, the J end lost 2 bases, and 14 bases lay between the germline ends. Germline loops: CDR1 MNHEY, CDR2 SMNVEV (reference sequence). The CDR3 bases are TGTGCCAGTAGGGGTACAGGAACCTACGAGCAGTACTTC. It codes for CASRGTGTYEQYF.

This clone was found a few times. This chain connects TRBV5-1 to TRBJ1-4, with D perhaps TRBD1 (5 bases). This CDR3 spans 16 amino acids. Germline assignment: CDR1 SGHRS and CDR2 YFSETQ. Between the trimmed V and J ends, which lost 0 bases and 7 bases, there was a span of 16 bases. The chain's CDR3 is CASSLALGQGSEKLFF. DNA of the CDR3: TGCGCCAGCAGCTTGGCCCTGGGGCAGGGAAGTGAAAAACTGTTTTTT.

The chain carries TRBV7-8 and TRBJ2-1, with 13 bases lining up with TRBD2. The CDR3 spans 16 residues. Germline CDR1 reads SGHVS; CDR2 reads FQNEAQ. J was trimmed by 9 bases and V by 6 bases; bases with no gene match: 11. The CDR3 protein is CASRTKGTSGIGEQFF. The CDR3 DNA is TGTGCCAGCAGGACTAAAGGGACTAGCGGGATAGGTGAGCAGTTCTTC.

The J gene is TRBJ2-5, the V gene TRBV18; no definite D call. Deletions cut 5 bases from V and 5 bases from J, with 9 bases between. The germline CDR1 and CDR2 sequences are KGHSH and LQKENI. CDR3 length: 12 residues. The CDR3 loop reads CASSEIGETQYF. The CDR3 DNA follows: TGTGCCAGCTCAGAGATCGGGGAGACCCAGTACTTC.